This section outlines one T cell receptor (beta chain) sequence together with its context. Its antigen is not identified. The sampling schedule covered blood at baseline, cycle 4 day 1, and cycle 7 day 1. The data derive from a study of OX40 agonist ivuxolimab in advanced cancers. Turning to the study itself: Dose-escalation cases comprised hepatocellular carcinoma, melanoma, renal cell or head and neck cancer. From roughly 20 to 85 years was the age range, with a mean of around 57 years, and roughly 80% were male. General observations from the study: CD4+ and CD8+ blood T cells expanded clonally by week 6 at 0.1 to 3.0 mg/kg.

Produced via immunoSEQ multiplex PCR; TCRdb's table is partial and in-frame only. The sample consists of roughly 80,000 clones, approximately 94% of them appearing once. There are 13 residues in the CDR3. Germline V gene lookup returns CDR1 SEHNR and CDR2 FQNEAQ (reference sequence). Trimming took off 2 bases at V and 3 bases at J, with 8 bases between the two ends. The source is an adult with an advanced solid tumor such as melanoma, head and neck, liver or kidney cancer. V is TRBV7-9 and J is TRBJ2-7; D is undetermined. Material: CD4+ or CD8+ T cells sorted from blood, obtained in a trial of the OX40 agonist ivuxolimab. Written as DNA, the CDR3 is TGTGCCAGCAGCTTACGAGAAGACTACGAGCAGTACTTC. It encodes CASSLREDYEQYF.